One sample yielded the 13 T cell receptor beta chains listed below, sequenced in a study of T-cell memory formation after mild COVID-19. Via MiXCR, TCRdb re-called the 5' RACE reads, giving one row per CDR3 protein. The sample records 350,000 to 500,000 distinct CDR3 sequences, roughly 18% being singletons. The specimen was PBMCs or a T cell subset sorted from them (not recorded which). All receptors come from a man younger than 35 who had mild COVID-19 (a few samples of this study predate the infection). Cell type and time point are not known.

This clonotype was detected a few times. The CDR3 region is CASSFSDRDKTQYF. The CDR3 DNA reads TGTGCCAGCAGCTTCTCCGACAGGGACAAGACCCAGTACTTC. V usage is TRBV7-9 and J usage is TRBJ2-5; 7 nucleotides align to TRBD1. CDR1 and CDR2 (germline): SEHNR, FQNEAQ (reference sequence). The junction had 7 bases not matched to a gene; V was cut back by 3 bases and J by 6 bases. The CDR3 spans 14 residues.

V is TRBV5-1 and J is TRBJ2-7; D gene ambiguous. Germline V gives CDR1 SGHRS, CDR2 YFSETQ. V was cut by 2 bases and J by 3 bases, with 9 bases left in between. There are 13 residues in the CDR3. The CDR3 is CASSFGIGYEQYV. DNA for the CDR3: TGCGCCAGCAGCTTCGGCATAGGCTACGAGCAGTACGTC.

Here the CDR3 DNA reads TGCAGTGCTCGCAGCGGGGGGGCCAAGGATACGCAGTATTTT. Its protein product is CSARSGGAKDTQYF. This chain uses TRBV20-1 with TRBJ2-3; TRBD2 matches at 10 bases. Germline-derived CDR1 and CDR2 are DFQATT and SNEGSKA (reference sequence). V lost 5 bases, J lost 6 bases, and 8 bases stayed unmatched. The CDR3 contains 14 residues.

The genes are TRBV20-1 and TRBJ1-1, with no clear D. CDR3 length equals 12 residues. Trimming shortened V by 0 bases and J by 7 bases, and 9 bases separated the two germline ends. Per the germline V gene, CDR1 is DFQATT and CDR2 is SNEGSKA (reference sequence). The CDR3 protein is CSARDRVLEAFF. For the CDR3, the DNA is TGCAGTGCTAGAGATCGGGTACTTGAAGCTTTCTTT.

The J gene is TRBJ2-7, the V gene TRBV6-6; 8 bases map to TRBD1. CDR3 length: 15 amino acids. Trimming at V came to 8 bases and at J to 4 bases, leaving 13 bases not matched to a gene. The germline V gene has CDR1 MNHNY and CDR2 SVGAGI (reference sequence). The CDR3 spells CASQLGDRGCYEQYV. The CDR3, as DNA: TGTGCCAGCCAGCTCGGCGACAGGGGATGTTACGAGCAGTACGTC.

This clonotype has more than one count but fewer than ten. This chain joins TRBV20-1 and TRBJ1-2, with D perhaps TRBD1 (5 bases). Per germline, CDR1 DFQATT and CDR2 SNEGSKA (reference sequence). Trimming removed 3 bases at V and 10 bases at J, with 15 bases between. CDR3 size: 12 residues. The CDR3 DNA sequence: TGCAGTGCTAGGGAGGACAAGGGAGTCTACACCTTC. It encodes CSAREDKGVYTF.

This rearrangement joins TRBV6-5 to TRBJ2-1; 13 nucleotides align to TRBD2. The V segment lost 5 bases and the J segment 0 bases; nucleotides outside the gene matches: 7. The CDR3 runs to 18 residues. Germline CDR1 MNHEY, CDR2 SVGAGI. CDR3 region: CASSGLAGAPSSYNEQFF. The CDR3 DNA follows: TGTGCCAGCAGTGGACTAGCGGGGGCCCCGAGCTCCTACAATGAGCAGTTCTTC.

This clonotype was seen a few times. The chain has TRBV5-1 and TRBJ1-1, with D perhaps matching TRBD1 (6 bases). The V and J ends lost 0 bases and 8 bases respectively, with 8 bases between them. Germline CDR1 is SGHRS and CDR2 is YFSETQ. This CDR3 comprises 12 residues. CDR3 region: CASSLVQGEAFF. CDR3 DNA: TGCGCCAGCAGCTTGGTCCAGGGGGAAGCTTTCTTT.

This chain uses TRBV20-1 with TRBJ1-5; 8 positions agree with TRBD1. Germline loops: CDR1 DFQATT, CDR2 SNEGSKA (reference sequence). The ends lost 8 bases at V and 7 bases at J; junction bases unmatched: 7. The CDR3 length is 12 residues. The CDR3, as DNA: TGCAGTCCTGGACAGGGTGGGCAGCCCCAGCATTTT. Translation: CSPGQGGQPQHF.

J is TRBJ1-1 and V is TRBV12-3 or TRBV12-4; D gene ambiguous. This CDR3 is built from 11 residues. V lost 6 bases to trimming and J lost 13 bases, with 15 bases between them. CDR3 coding DNA: TGTGCCAGCAGAAGCCTCCGCGGGGATTTCTTT. It specifies CASRSLRGDFF.

This clonotype appeared a few times. The chain links TRBV4-1 to TRBJ2-1; D perhaps matches TRBD2 (5 bases). Trimming pared 4 bases from V and 5 bases from J, leaving 9 bases between. The CDR3 spans 13 residues. Germline-derived CDR1 and CDR2 are MGHRA and YSYEKL. Here the CDR3 reads CASSRPEDNEQFF. The CDR3 region has the DNA TGCGCCAGCAGCCGCCCGGAGGACAATGAGCAGTTCTTC.

This chain connects TRBV7-2 to TRBJ2-5, with D perhaps TRBD1 (6 bases). The CDR3 consists of 12 residues. V dropped 5 bases and J dropped 5 bases, with 9 bases sitting between them. CDR1 is SGHTA and CDR2 is FQGNSA in the germline V gene. The CDR3 DNA sequence: TGTGCCAGCAGCCGACAGGATGAGACCCAGTACTTC. Translating gives CASSRQDETQYF. Supplemented by reference TRBV7-2 and TRBJ2-5, the full variable domain reads GAGVSQSPSNKVTEKGKDVELRCDPISGHTALYWYRQSLGQGLEFLIYFQGNSAPDKSGLPSDRFSAERTGGSVSTLTIQRTQQEDSAVYLCASSRQDETQYFGPGTRLLVL.

This clonotype showed up just a few times. V is TRBV20-1 and J is TRBJ2-7; 7 nucleotides agree with TRBD1. The CDR3 sequence is 15 residues long. J gave up 0 bases and V 2 bases, and 7 bases lay outside the gene matches. Germline V lookup: CDR1 DFQATT, CDR2 SNEGSKA (reference sequence). CDR3 amino acids: CSARNLGQDSYEQYV. CDR3 in DNA: TGCAGTGCTAGAAACCTCGGACAGGACTCCTACGAGCAGTACGTC.